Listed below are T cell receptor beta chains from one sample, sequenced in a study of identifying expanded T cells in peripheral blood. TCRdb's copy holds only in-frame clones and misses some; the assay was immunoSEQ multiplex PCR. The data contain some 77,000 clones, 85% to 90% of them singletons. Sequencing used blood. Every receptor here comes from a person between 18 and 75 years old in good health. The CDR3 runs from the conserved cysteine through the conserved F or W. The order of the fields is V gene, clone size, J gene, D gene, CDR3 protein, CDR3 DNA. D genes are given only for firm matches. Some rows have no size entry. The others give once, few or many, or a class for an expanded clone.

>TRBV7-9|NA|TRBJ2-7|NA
CASSLVLVSDEQYF
TGTGCCAGCAGCTTAGTTTTGGTGTCGGACGAGCAGTACTTC
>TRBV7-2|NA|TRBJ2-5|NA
CASSPYREEETQYF
TGTGCCAGCAGCCCATACCGGGAAGAGGAGACCCAGTACTTC
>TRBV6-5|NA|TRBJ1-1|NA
CASSFWTATEAFF
TGTGCCAGCAGTTTCTGGACAGCAACTGAAGCTTTCTTT
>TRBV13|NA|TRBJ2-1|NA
CASSLRDRQQFF
TGTGCCAGCAGCTTACGGGACCGTCAGCAGTTCTTC
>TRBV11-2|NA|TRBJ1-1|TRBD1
CASSLEGRGGTEAFF
TGTGCCAGCAGCTTAGAAGGCAGGGGGGGCACTGAAGCTTTCTTT
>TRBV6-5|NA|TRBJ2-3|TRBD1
CASSIQGQGTDTQYF
TGTGCCAGCAGCATACAGGGACAGGGCACAGATACGCAGTATTTT
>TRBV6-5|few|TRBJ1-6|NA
CASSYSRRPLHF
TGTGCCAGCAGTTACTCCCGTAGACCCCTCCACTTT
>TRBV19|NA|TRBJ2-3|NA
CASSILAYTDTQYF
TGTGCCAGTAGTATACTAGCCTACACAGATACGCAGTATTTT
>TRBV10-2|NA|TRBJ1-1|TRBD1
CASGQGFSDTEAFF
TGCGCCAGCGGACAGGGATTCTCCGACACTGAAGCTTTCTTT
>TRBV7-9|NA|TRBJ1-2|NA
CASSLGDIYGYTF
TGTGCCAGCAGCCTTGGAGACATCTATGGCTACACCTTC
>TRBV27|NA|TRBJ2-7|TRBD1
CASSYGTGGEQYF
TGTGCCAGCAGTTACGGGACAGGGGGCGAGCAGTACTTC
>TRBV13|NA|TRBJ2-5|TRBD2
CASRRGLAGDGETQYF
TGTGCCAGCAGACGGGGACTAGCGGGGGATGGGGAGACCCAGTACTTC